This is a list of T cell receptor beta chains from one sample in a study of blood T cell repertoires in COVID-19. Profiled with immunoSEQ multiplex PCR; TCRdb holds only in-frame clones, not every one. The sample carries 70,000 to 85,000 clones, roughly 80% recorded once. The sample comprised peripheral blood. Receptors originate from a man older than 75 with acute or convalescent COVID-19. Each CDR3 is given with its conserved first and last residue. D genes are given only for firm matches. Size tells how often a clone was seen (once, few, many) or the class of an expanded clone, and some rows leave it out.

CASRGQGRNQPQHF	TGTGCCAGCAGGGGACAGGGTCGGAATCAGCCCCAGCATTTT	TRBJ1-5	TRBV6-5	-	TRBD1	14
CASSLPRLSYEQYF	TGTGCCAGCAGCTTACCTAGATTGAGCTACGAGCAGTACTTC	TRBJ2-7	TRBV7-2	-	-	14
CASSLREDNSPLHF	TGTGCCAGCAGCTTGAGGGAGGATAATTCACCCCTCCACTTT	TRBJ1-6	TRBV5-4	-	-	14
CASSSDGGVNGYTF	TGCGCCAGCAGCTCAGACGGGGGGGTTAATGGCTACACCTTC	TRBJ1-2	TRBV4-1	-	-	14
CASSRASGGFQETQYF	TGCGCCAGCAGCCGGGCTAGCGGGGGGTTCCAAGAGACCCAGTACTTC	TRBJ2-5	TRBV4-1	-	TRBD2	16
CASSLNLSRQFF	TGTGCCAGCAGTTTAAATCTCTCCCGGCAGTTCTTC	TRBJ2-1	TRBV12-3/TRBV12-4	-	-	12
CASSLDLAGQETQYF	TGTGCTAGCAGCTTAGATCTAGCGGGGCAAGAGACCCAGTACTTC	TRBJ2-5	TRBV7-7	-	TRBD2	15
CASSWTATKETQYF	TGTGCCAGCAGTTGGACAGCCACCAAAGAGACCCAGTACTTC	TRBJ2-5	TRBV6-5	-	-	14
CASSLSWDSGEKLFF	TGTGCCAGCAGCTTGTCATGGGACAGTGGTGAAAAACTGTTTTTT	TRBJ1-4	TRBV5-5	-	TRBD1	15
CASSVTPGVWTEAFF	TGCGCCAGCAGCGTAACCCCGGGGGTGTGGACTGAAGCTTTCTTT	TRBJ1-1	TRBV10-2	few	-	15
CASSPRTGEGGYTF	TGTGCCAGCTCACCCAGGACAGGGGAGGGTGGCTACACCTTC	TRBJ1-2	TRBV18	-	TRBD1	14
CASSQGGGSPYGYTF	TGTGCCAGCAGCCAAGGGGGGGGTTCTCCCTATGGCTACACCTTC	TRBJ1-2	TRBV3-1/TRBV3-2	-	-	15
CASSQQGGSIFEQYF	TGTGCCAGCAGCCAGCAAGGGGGTTCGATCTTCGAGCAGTACTTC	TRBJ2-7	TRBV7-2	-	-	15